The 29 T cell receptor beta chains presented below share a single source sample, sequenced in a study of response to subunit inactivated influenza vaccine. MiXCR was run by TCRdb on the RT-PCR reads, yielding one entry per CDR3 protein. The sample consists of roughly 700,000 distinct CDR3 sequences, 15% to 18% of them appearing once. Source: PBMCs from blood, taken 11 to 12 days after vaccination. Receptors originate from a man aged 50-60 years who received an inactivated influenza vaccine.

In its sample, this clonotype was seen a few times. The chain is built from TRBV11-2 and TRBJ2-3; weak D call: TRBD1 (6 bases). Germline V gene lookup returns CDR1 SGHAT and CDR2 FQNNGV. The ends were cut back, 3 bases at V and 6 bases at J, with 10 bases in the middle. The CDR3 length is 13 residues. CDR3 protein: CASSFQRGDTQYF. CDR3 coding DNA: TGTGCCAGCAGCTTCCAGAGGGGGGATACGCAGTATTTT.

This clonotype was counted only a few times. The germline gene is not matched at one end of the junction; a read error may be the cause. The V and J genes are TRBV12-3 or TRBV12-4 and TRBJ2-7; a weak D match, TRBD1 (6 bases). The CDR3 runs to 14 residues. The CDR3 region is CASSLRVGAAGVHF. The CDR3 region has the DNA TGTGCCAGCAGTTTAAGAGTTGGTGCGGCAGGGGTGCACTTC.

This chain links TRBV3-1 with TRBJ2-1, with D possibly matching TRBD2 (7 bases). Looked up from germline, CDR1 is LGHDT and CDR2 is YNNKEL (reference sequence). Trimming removed 4 bases from V and 8 bases from J, with 21 bases in between. The length of the CDR3 is 16 residues. CDR3 in amino acids: CASSPDWGGGRDEQFF. CDR3 coding DNA: TGTGCCAGCAGCCCAGATTGGGGCGGGGGCCGGGATGAGCAGTTCTTC.

V is TRBV28 and J is TRBJ2-6; TRBD2 is a possible D gene (5 bases). Trimming shortened V by 6 bases and J by 0 bases, and 9 bases separated the two germline ends. The germline V gene encodes CDR1 MDHEN and CDR2 SYDVKM. The CDR3 extends over 15 amino acids. The CDR3 here is CASSDGDSGANVLTF. CDR3 nucleotide sequence: TGTGCCAGCAGCGACGGGGACTCTGGGGCCAACGTCCTGACTTTC. The variable domain in full, with the rest retrieved from reference TRBV28 and TRBJ2-6, is DVKVTQSSRYLVKRTGEKVFLECVQDMDHENMFWYRQDPGLGLRLIYFSYDVKMKEKGDIPEGYSVSREKKERFSLILESASTNQTSMYLCASSDGDSGANVLTFGAGSRLTVL.

This chain uses TRBV29-1 with TRBJ2-7, with D possibly TRBD1 on 5 matching bases. Trimming removed 6 bases from V and 2 bases from J, with 14 bases in between. CDR1 is SQVTM and CDR2 is ANQGSEA in the germline V gene. The CDR3 loop spans 13 amino acids. The CDR3 coding sequence is TGCAGCGTCAGGGTTTTAGAGACCTACGAGCAGTACTTC. Its translation: CSVRVLETYEQYF.

In this sample, this clonotype turned up once. The CDR3: CSARGGKGAGTGELFF. CDR3 DNA sequence: TGCAGTGCTAGAGGGGGAAAGGGGGCGGGCACCGGGGAGCTGTTTTTT. The chain links TRBV20-1 to TRBJ2-2, with 7 bases aligning to TRBD1. Germline V gene sequence: CDR1 DFQATT, CDR2 SNEGSKA (reference sequence). The J segment lost 4 bases and the V segment lost 1 base, leaving 9 bases of the junction unmatched. The CDR3 is 16 amino acids.

This clonotype was detected many times. The CDR3 DNA is TGCGCCAGCAGCCCCCGTCCCGGGACGGCCTATGGCTACACCTTC. This codes for CASSPRPGTAYGYTF. The chain combines TRBV5-1 with TRBJ1-2; TRBD1 is a possible D gene (5 bases). CDR1 SGHRS and CDR2 YFSETQ come from the germline V gene. The V end lost 4 bases, the J end lost 4 bases, and 17 bases lay between the germline ends. The CDR3 loop spans 15 amino acids.

This clonotype occurred a few times. The chain has TRBV7-3 and TRBJ2-2; a weak D match, TRBD1 (5 bases). The length of the CDR3 is 14 residues. CDR1 is SGHTA, CDR2 FQGTGA, per germline. V was pared by 5 bases and J by 6 bases, with 13 bases between. This CDR3 is CASSPQGSSGELFF. The CDR3 DNA is TGTGCCAGCAGCCCTCAGGGTAGCTCCGGGGAGCTGTTTTTT.

This clonotype was seen ten or more times. This chain joins TRBV12-3 or TRBV12-4 and TRBJ2-7; D gene unclear. Trimming cost V 5 bases and J 3 bases, with 5 bases left between them. The length of the CDR3 is 11 residues. The CDR3 DNA sequence: TGTGCCAGCAGTGCACTCTACGAGCAGTACTTC. Its protein is CASSALYEQYF.

There are a few counts of this clonotype. The CDR3 here is CSAIIGEANQPQHF. Here the CDR3 DNA reads TGCAGTGCTATCATTGGAGAAGCAAATCAGCCCCAGCATTTT. The chain is built from TRBV20-1 and TRBJ1-5; the D is unclear. Trimming stripped 4 bases from V and 4 bases from J, with 14 bases between. Germline V CDR1 and CDR2: DFQATT, SNEGSKA (reference sequence). The CDR3 sequence is 14 residues long.

The V and J genes are TRBV10-3 and TRBJ1-3, with 7 bases fitting TRBD1. V dropped 8 bases and J dropped 4; count of bases not matched to a gene: 8. This CDR3 has 14 residues. In germline, CDR1 is ENHRY, CDR2 SYGVKD. The CDR3 sequence: CAIGGQQGGNTIYF. Here the CDR3 DNA reads TGTGCCATCGGGGGACAGCAGGGGGGAAACACCATATATTTT.

This chain links TRBV4-3 with TRBJ2-1, with 7 bases matching TRBD1. CDR3 length: 20 amino acids. J gave up 0 bases and V 1 base, and 15 bases lay outside the gene matches. From germline, CDR1 is LGHNA and CDR2 YSLEER. CDR3 loop: CASSQVLMVARDSSYNEQFF. The CDR3 DNA is TGCGCCAGCAGCCAAGTACTAATGGTAGCTCGGGACAGCTCCTACAATGAGCAGTTCTTC.

The V call is TRBV20-1, the J call TRBJ2-3, with 12 bases matching TRBD2. The trim removed 0 bases at V and 6 bases at J, leaving 10 bases unmatched. CDR1 and CDR2 from the germline V gene are DFQATT and SNEGSKA (reference sequence). This CDR3 contains 17 residues. In nucleotides, the CDR3 is TGCAGTGCTAGAGATGTGTCTAGCGGGAGGGGGATTGATACGCAGTATTTT. Its protein is CSARDVSSGRGIDTQYF.

The rearrangement joins TRBV7-9 to TRBJ1-2, with TRBD1 matching over 11 bases. Per the germline V gene, CDR1 is SEHNR and CDR2 is FQNEAQ (reference sequence). The V and J ends lost 2 bases and 4 bases, in that order; junction bases with no gene match: 6. The length of the CDR3 is 16 residues. For the CDR3, the DNA is TGTGCCAGCAGCTTAAACCGGGACAGGGGGTCCTATGGCTACACCTTC. It translates to CASSLNRDRGSYGYTF.

This clonotype has only a few counts. The chain has TRBV20-1 and TRBJ2-1; D is possibly TRBD1 (6 bases). V lost 1 base and J 4 bases, leaving 14 bases between the germline ends. The length of the CDR3 is 15 residues. CDR1 is DFQATT and CDR2 is SNEGSKA in the germline V gene (reference sequence). This CDR3 reads CSARGDGQNYNEQFF. The CDR3 region has the DNA TGCAGTGCTAGAGGTGACGGACAGAATTACAATGAGCAGTTCTTC.

V usage is TRBV20-1 and J usage is TRBJ2-7; TRBD2 agrees at 12 bases. This CDR3 region has 14 residues. Germline lookup yields CDR1 DFQATT and CDR2 SNEGSKA (reference sequence). The ends lost 7 bases at V and 3 bases at J; junction bases unmatched: 7. In nucleotides, the CDR3 is TGCAGTGGGAACCTAGCGGGGGGGCTCTACGAGCAGTACTTC. Its protein is CSGNLAGGLYEQYF.

This clonotype appeared many times. The CDR3 spells CASSPSYNSPLHF. The CDR3 DNA reads TGTGCCAGCAGTCCCTCCTATAATTCACCCCTCCACTTT. V gene TRBV2 combines with J gene TRBJ1-6, with D uncertain. V was trimmed by 5 bases and J by 0 bases, leaving 2 bases between them. CDR3 size: 13 residues. The germline gives CDR1 SNHLY, CDR2 FYNNEI. Supplemented by reference TRBV2 and TRBJ1-6, the full variable domain reads EPEVTQTPSHQVTQMGQEVILRCVPISNHLYFYWYRQILGQKVEFLVSFYNNEISEKSEIFDDQFSVERPDGSNFTLKIRSTKLEDSAMYFCASSPSYNSPLHFGNGTRLTVT.

The chain joins TRBV6-2 or TRBV6-3 to TRBJ1-5, with a possible D match to TRBD1 (5 bases). Germline V gene data show CDR1 as MNHEY and CDR2 as SVGEGT. CDR3 length equals 15 residues. V lost 6 bases, J lost 6 bases, and 18 bases lay in between. In DNA, the CDR3 is TGTGCCAGCAGCCCATCGTCAGGGAGGCGTCAGCCCCAGCATTTT. Its protein product is CASSPSSGRRQPQHF.

This clonotype was observed a handful of times. CDR3 in DNA: TGCGCCAGCAGCGCATCCTTAGCGGGGGTCACAGATACGCAGTATTTT. Its translation is CASSASLAGVTDTQYF. The chain combines TRBV5-1 with TRBJ2-3, with 9 nucleotides matching TRBD2. CDR3 length: 16 residues. The V gene's germline CDR1 is SGHRS and CDR2 YFSETQ. V was pared by 4 bases and J by 2 bases, with 8 bases of the junction left unmatched.

The chain couples TRBV10-3 to TRBJ2-7; TRBD1 matches at 9 bases. The CDR3 extends over 14 amino acids. J was trimmed by 3 bases and V by 3 bases; bases with no gene match: 3. The germline CDR1 and CDR2 sequences are ENHRY and SYGVKD. This CDR3 reads CAISDGTGIYEQYF. The CDR3 coding sequence is TGTGCCATCAGTGACGGGACAGGGATCTACGAGCAGTACTTC.

J is TRBJ1-1 and V is TRBV18, with 7 bases that match TRBD1. This CDR3 is built from 16 residues. The germline CDR1 and CDR2 sequences are KGHSH and LQKENI. V lost 0 bases, J lost 1 base, and 5 bases stayed unmatched. The CDR3 is CASSPPVAGGNTEAFF. DNA of the CDR3: TGTGCCAGCTCACCACCGGTGGCAGGGGGGAACACTGAAGCTTTCTTT.

This clonotype was seen a handful of times. V gene TRBV6-5 combines with J gene TRBJ1-5; D not resolved. The CDR3 length is 13 residues. Germline V gene lookup returns CDR1 MNHEY and CDR2 SVGAGI. The ends were cut back, 2 bases at V and 6 bases at J, with 8 bases in the middle. As DNA, the CDR3 is TGTGCCAGCAGTTACGGGCCCTTTCAGCCCCAGCATTTT. Translating gives CASSYGPFQPQHF.

V usage is TRBV20-1 and J usage is TRBJ1-2; 7 nucleotides agree with TRBD1. Trimming cost V 2 bases and J 3 bases; bases outside gene matches: 9. Germline-derived CDR1 and CDR2 are DFQATT and SNEGSKA (reference sequence). The length of the CDR3 is 15 residues. This chain's CDR3 is CSARSPLTGDYGYTF. CDR3 nucleotide sequence: TGCAGTGCTAGATCCCCCCTCACAGGGGACTATGGCTACACCTTC.

The chain recombines TRBV20-1 with TRBJ2-5; tentatively, D is TRBD1 or TRBD2 (5 bases each). V dropped 6 bases and J dropped 7 bases, with 9 bases sitting between them. CDR1 and CDR2 (germline): DFQATT, SNEGSKA (reference sequence). The CDR3 totals 10 residues. CDR3 sequence (DNA): TGCAGTGCCCTGGGGGTGACCCAGTACTTC. This codes for CSALGVTQYF.

This clonotype was seen more than once but under ten times. V is TRBV27 and J is TRBJ1-1; TRBD1 might be the D (5 bases). The CDR3 has 15 amino acids. V was clipped by 5 bases and J by 8 bases, with 21 bases between them. CDR1 MNHEY and CDR2 SMNVEV come from the germline V gene (reference sequence). The CDR3 bases are TGTGCCAGCAGTCCACCCGGGACGGCTAGAGGGGAAGCTTTCTTT. Protein: CASSPPGTARGEAFF.

This clonotype occurred a few times. The rearrangement uses TRBV20-1 and TRBJ2-7; unclear D gene. CDR3 size: 12 residues. Trimming removed 3 bases at V and 3 bases at J, with 9 bases between. Germline V gene lookup returns CDR1 DFQATT and CDR2 SNEGSKA (reference sequence). The CDR3 DNA sequence: TGCAGTGCTAGGTCCCCGGTCTACGAGCAGTACTTC. It specifies CSARSPVYEQYF.

This clonotype has a handful of counts. V is TRBV18 and J is TRBJ2-5, with 8 bases fitting TRBD1. This CDR3 region has 15 residues. Trimming at V came to 1 base and at J to 1 base, leaving 2 bases not matched to a gene. Germline CDR1 KGHSH, CDR2 LQKENI. For the CDR3, the DNA is TGTGCCAGCTCACCACGGGACAGGAGCCAAGAGACCCAGTACTTC. Residues: CASSPRDRSQETQYF.

This clonotype came up a few times. The chain carries TRBV6-5 and TRBJ2-1; no definite D call. V was clipped by 0 bases and J by 2 bases, with 8 bases between them. The CDR3 totals 15 residues. Germline assignment: CDR1 MNHEY and CDR2 SVGAGI. The CDR3 nucleotides are TGTGCCAGCAGTTACTCGCTGACGACCTACAATGAGCAGTTCTTC. It is translated as CASSYSLTTYNEQFF.

This clonotype turned up a few times. V gene TRBV7-8 combines with J gene TRBJ1-4; tentative D call: TRBD1 (5 bases). The ends were cut back, 1 base at V and 4 bases at J, with 7 bases in the middle. The CDR3 covers 14 residues. Per the germline V gene, CDR1 is SGHVS and CDR2 is FQNEAQ. CDR3 in amino acids: CASSLVGVNEKLFF. DNA of the CDR3: TGTGCCAGCAGCTTAGTGGGGGTTAATGAAAAACTGTTTTTT.